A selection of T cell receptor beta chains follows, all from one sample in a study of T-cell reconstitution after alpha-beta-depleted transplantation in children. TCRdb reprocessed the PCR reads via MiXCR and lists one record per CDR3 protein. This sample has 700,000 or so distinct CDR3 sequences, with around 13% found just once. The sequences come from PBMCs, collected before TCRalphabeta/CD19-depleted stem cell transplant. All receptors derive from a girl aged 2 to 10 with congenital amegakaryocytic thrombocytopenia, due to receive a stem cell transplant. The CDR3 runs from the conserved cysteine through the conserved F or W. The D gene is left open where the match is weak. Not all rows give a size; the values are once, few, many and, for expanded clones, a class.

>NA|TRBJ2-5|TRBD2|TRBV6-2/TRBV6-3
CASRRPGLGGQETQYF
TGTGCCAGCAGACGCCCCGGACTAGGCGGACAAGAGACCCAGTACTTC
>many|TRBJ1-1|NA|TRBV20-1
CSAGRVAWGTEAFF
TGCAGTGCTGGCCGGGTAGCTTGGGGCACTGAAGCTTTCTTT
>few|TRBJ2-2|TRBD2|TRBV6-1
CASFKASGNGGELFF
TGTGCCAGCTTCAAGGCTAGCGGGAATGGCGGGGAGCTGTTTTTT
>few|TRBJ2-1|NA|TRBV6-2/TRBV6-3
CASMHGGRRGNEQFF
TGTGCCAGCATGCATGGCGGAAGAAGGGGCAATGAGCAGTTCTTC
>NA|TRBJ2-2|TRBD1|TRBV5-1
CASSLAWDRGNTGELFF
TGCGCCAGCAGCTTGGCTTGGGACAGGGGTAACACCGGGGAGCTGTTTTTT
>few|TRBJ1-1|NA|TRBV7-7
CASSLREGMNTEAFF
TGTGCCAGCAGCCTCCGCGAAGGGATGAACACTGAAGCTTTCTTT
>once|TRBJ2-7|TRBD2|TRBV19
CASSHPSGYEQYF
TGTGCCAGTAGTCATCCTAGCGGCTACGAGCAGTACTTC
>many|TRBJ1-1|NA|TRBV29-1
CSVEKVAGGNTEAFF
TGCAGCGTTGAGAAGGTAGCCGGGGGGAACACTGAAGCTTTCTTT
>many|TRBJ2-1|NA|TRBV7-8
CASSPSLANEQFF
TGTGCCAGCAGCCCATCCCTTGCCAATGAGCAGTTCTTC
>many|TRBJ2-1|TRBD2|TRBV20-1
CSALRTSGREGLYNEQFF
TGCAGTGCTCTACGGACTAGCGGGAGAGAGGGGCTTTACAATGAGCAGTTCTTC
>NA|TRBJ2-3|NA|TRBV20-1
CSARVGGTDTPYF
TGCAGTGCTAGAGTTGGGGGCACAGATACGCCGTATTTT
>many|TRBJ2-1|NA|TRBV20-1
CSAALYPGTNEQFF
TGCAGTGCTGCATTGTACCCAGGGACCAATGAGCAGTTCTTC
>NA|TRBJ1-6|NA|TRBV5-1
CASSLTGGDNSPLHF
TGCGCCAGCAGCTTGACTGGGGGCGATAATTCACCCCTCCACTTT
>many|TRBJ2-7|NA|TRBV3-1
CASSQVSGGEQYF
TGTGCCAGCAGCCAAGTATCCGGAGGCGAGCAGTACTTC
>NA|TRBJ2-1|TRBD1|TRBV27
CASSPLTGLFYNEQFF
TGTGCCAGCAGTCCATTGACAGGGCTGTTCTACAATGAGCAGTTCTTC
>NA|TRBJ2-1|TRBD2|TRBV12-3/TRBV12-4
CASSPPSLEAGDFNKQFF
TGTGCCAGCAGCCCACCGTCTTTAGAAGCGGGAGACTTCAATAAGCAGTTCTTC
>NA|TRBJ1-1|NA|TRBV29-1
CSHTGIPMNTEAFF
TGCAGCCATACAGGCATCCCAATGAACACTGAAGCTTTCTTT
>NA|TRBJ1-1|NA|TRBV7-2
CASSLETGLGTEAFF
TGTGCCAGCAGCTTAGAAACAGGTTTGGGCACTGAAGCTTTCTTT
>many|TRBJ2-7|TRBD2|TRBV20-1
CSARDQRGYEQYF
TGCAGTGCTAGAGACCAGCGGGGCTACGAGCAGTACTTC
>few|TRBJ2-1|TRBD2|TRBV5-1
CASSLAGLAGVIEQFF
TGCGCCAGCAGCCTCGCGGGACTAGCGGGAGTAATTGAGCAGTTCTTC
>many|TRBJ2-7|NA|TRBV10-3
CAISEGVPRFWEQYF
TGTGCCATCAGTGAAGGGGTACCCCGCTTCTGGGAGCAGTACTTC
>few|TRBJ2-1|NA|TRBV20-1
CSAGELNEQFF
TGCAGTGCGGGCGAGCTTAATGAGCAGTTCTTC
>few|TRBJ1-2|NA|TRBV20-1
CSARSDRPTNYGYTF
TGCAGTGCTAGATCGGACAGACCTACCAACTATGGCTACACCTTC
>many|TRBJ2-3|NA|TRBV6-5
CASSYSMRVATDTQYF
TGTGCCAGCAGTTACTCGATGAGGGTAGCCACAGATACGCAGTATTTT
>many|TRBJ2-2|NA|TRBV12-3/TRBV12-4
CASSLGTMNTGELFF
TGTGCCAGCAGTTTAGGGACAATGAACACCGGGGAGCTGTTTTTT
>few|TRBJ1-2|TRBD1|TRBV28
CASTRQGINYGYTF
TGTGCCAGCACTAGACAGGGGATTAACTATGGCTACACCTTC
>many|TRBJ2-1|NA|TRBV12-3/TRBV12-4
CASSLGPDNEQFF
TGTGCCAGCAGTTTAGGACCCGACAATGAGCAGTTCTTC
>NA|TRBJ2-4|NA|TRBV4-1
CASSQAGLTKNIQYF
TGCGCCAGCAGCCAAGCAGGCCTGACTAAAAACATTCAGTACTTC
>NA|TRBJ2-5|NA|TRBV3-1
CASSQVTEETQYF
TGTGCCAGCAGCCAAGTAACAGAAGAGACCCAGTACTTC
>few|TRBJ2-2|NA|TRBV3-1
CASSQDLRETGELFF
TGTGCCAGCAGCCAAGATCTCAGGGAAACCGGGGAGCTGTTTTTT
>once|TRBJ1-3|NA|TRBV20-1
CCARVGSGASGNTIYF
TGCTGTGCTAGAGTGGGGTCGGGAGCCTCTGGAAACACCATATATTTT
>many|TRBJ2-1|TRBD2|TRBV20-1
CSARDPTSEQFF
TGCAGTGCTAGAGATCCGACTAGCGAGCAGTTCTTC
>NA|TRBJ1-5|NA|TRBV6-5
CASVDSPNNEPQHF
TGTGCCAGCGTTGACAGCCCCAACAATGAGCCCCAGCATTTT
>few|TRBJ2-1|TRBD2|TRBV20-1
CSAPLGGRGSYNEQFF
TGCAGTGCTCCCCTCGGGGGGAGGGGCTCCTACAATGAGCAGTTCTTC
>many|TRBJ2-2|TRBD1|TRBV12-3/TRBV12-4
CASRRQGFTGELFF
TGTGCCAGCAGAAGACAGGGATTCACCGGGGAGCTGTTTTTT
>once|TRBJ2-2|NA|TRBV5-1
CASSLAKENTGELFF
TGCGCCAGCAGCCTGGCCAAAGAGAACACCGGGGAGCTGTTTTTT
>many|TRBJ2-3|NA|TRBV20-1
CSARDGTREGTQYF
TGCAGTGCTAGAGATGGGACCCGGGAAGGTACGCAGTATTTT
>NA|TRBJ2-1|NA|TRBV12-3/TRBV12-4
CASTNDRDEQFF
TGTGCCAGCACCAACGATCGGGATGAGCAGTTCTTC
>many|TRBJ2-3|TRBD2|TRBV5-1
CASSLRVAGGFTDTQYF
TGCGCCAGCAGCTTGCGAGTAGCGGGAGGATTCACAGATACGCAGTATTTT
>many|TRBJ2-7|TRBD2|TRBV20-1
CSAREEVRREVYEQYF
TGCAGTGCTAGAGAAGAGGTTAGGCGGGAGGTCTACGAGCAGTACTTC